What follows are 6 T cell receptor beta chains derived from one specimen sequenced in a study of glioma-infiltrating T cells. The iRepertoire nested amplicon-rescue multiplex PCR amplified TCR alpha and beta CDR3s from RNA. From the multiplex PCR reads, TCRdb called clonotypes with MiXCR, one entry per CDR3 protein. The sample lists a few hundred thousand distinct CDR3 sequences, 41% seen once, with 12% in the top ten. Sequencing used glioma tissue, nonneoplastic brain tissue, or PBMCs (not recorded which). All receptors derive from a human donor with low-grade glioma or glioblastoma, undergoing nonglioma brain surgery, or in good health (not recorded which).

The CDR3: CASSEGRASYGYTF. CDR3 coding DNA: TGTGCCAGCAGTGAGGGGAGGGCCAGTTATGGCTACACCTTC. The V and J genes are TRBV2 and TRBJ1-2; no definite D call. The CDR3 sequence is 14 residues long. CDR1 SNHLY and CDR2 FYNNEI come from the germline V gene. The V end lost 3 bases, the J end lost 5 bases, and 13 bases lay between the germline ends.

The chain uses TRBV27 and TRBJ2-7; D uncertain. CDR1 and CDR2 (germline): MNHEY, SMNVEV (reference sequence). V lost 6 bases and J 4 bases, leaving 13 bases between the germline ends. The CDR3 is 13 amino acids. This CDR3 is CASSPGVVYEQYF. In DNA form, the CDR3 reads TGTGCCAGCAGCCCCGGCGTGGTGTACGAGCAGTACTTC.

There are many counts of this clonotype. This rearrangement joins TRBV7-2 to TRBJ1-5; D ambiguous. Germline CDR1 reads SGHTA; CDR2 reads FQGNSA. The CDR3 length is 15 residues. Trimming took 1 base from V and 2 from J, leaving 9 bases between them. The chain's CDR3 is CASSLESQGNQPQHF. For the CDR3, the DNA is TGTGCCAGCAGCTTAGAGAGCCAGGGCAATCAGCCCCAGCATTTT.

This clonotype has ten or more counts. The V and J genes are TRBV15 and TRBJ1-2; unclear D gene. V dropped 5 bases and J dropped 4 bases, with 11 bases sitting between them. Germline values: CDR1 LNHNV, CDR2 YYDKDF (reference sequence). The CDR3 covers 13 residues. The CDR3 reads CATSFDGSYGYTF. The CDR3 DNA sequence: TGTGCCACCAGCTTCGACGGATCCTATGGCTACACCTTC.

The chain uses TRBV7-2 and TRBJ2-2, with TRBD2 matching 9 bases. With V trimmed by 5 bases and J by 4 bases, 11 bases remained unmatched. The CDR3 contains 17 residues. Germline V CDR1 and CDR2: SGHTA, FQGNSA. The CDR3 region has the DNA TGTGCCAGCAGCACACACTTAGCGGGAGTGAGCACCGGGGAGCTGTTTTTT. Translation: CASSTHLAGVSTGELFF.

Remarks on this clonotype: One end of the junction does not line up with germline, which may come from a read error. The J gene is TRBJ2-3, the V gene TRBV12-3 or TRBV12-4; D is possibly TRBD2 (5 bases). The CDR3 consists of 15 residues. The CDR3 DNA reads TGTGCCAGCGGTTTAAAAAGCGGTTTCACAGATACGCAGTATTTT. Translation: CASGLKSGFTDTQYF.